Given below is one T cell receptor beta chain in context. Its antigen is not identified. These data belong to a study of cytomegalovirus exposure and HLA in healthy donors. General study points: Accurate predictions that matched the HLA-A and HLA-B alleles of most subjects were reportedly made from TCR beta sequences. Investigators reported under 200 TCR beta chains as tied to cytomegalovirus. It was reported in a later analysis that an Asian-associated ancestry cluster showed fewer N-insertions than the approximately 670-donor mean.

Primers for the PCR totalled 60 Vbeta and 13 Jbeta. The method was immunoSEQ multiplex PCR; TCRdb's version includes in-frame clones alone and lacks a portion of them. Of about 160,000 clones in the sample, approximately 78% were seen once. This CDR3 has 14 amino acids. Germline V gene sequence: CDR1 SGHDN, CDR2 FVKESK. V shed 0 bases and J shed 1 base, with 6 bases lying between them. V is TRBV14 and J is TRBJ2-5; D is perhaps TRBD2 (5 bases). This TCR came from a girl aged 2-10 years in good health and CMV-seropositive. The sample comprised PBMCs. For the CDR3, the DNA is TGTGCCAGCAGCCAAGAACTAGGCCAAGAGACCCAGTACTTC. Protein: CASSQELGQETQYF.